The 6 T cell receptor beta chains below were found in one sample sequenced in a study of blood T cell repertoires in COVID-19. Assay used: immunoSEQ multiplex PCR; TCRdb lists only in-frame clones, some missing. In the table there are fewer than 350,000 clones, roughly 89% of which are singletons. Sequenced input: peripheral blood. These receptors all stem from a man younger than 45 with COVID-19, enrolled during active disease.

The table lists this clone with a count of one. The V gene is TRBV11-2, the J gene TRBJ2-1, with 11 bases lining up with TRBD2. The V segment lost 5 bases and the J segment 0 bases; nucleotides outside the gene matches: 12. Per the germline V gene, CDR1 is SGHAT and CDR2 is FQNNGV. The CDR3 extends over 19 amino acids. The CDR3 coding sequence is TGTGCCAGCAGCCCTCTCCCCGGGACTAGCGGCGACTCCTACAATGAGCAGTTCTTC. Translation gives CASSPLPGTSGDSYNEQFF.

The V call is TRBV19, the J call TRBJ2-7, with 11 nucleotides matching TRBD1. Germline V lookup: CDR1 LNHDA, CDR2 SQIVND (reference sequence). Trimming at V came to 3 bases and at J to 6 bases, leaving 7 bases not matched to a gene. The CDR3 is 15 amino acids. The CDR3 coding sequence is TGTGCCAGTAGTATCTCAGGGACAGGGGGACTCGAGCAGTACTTC. Translation: CASSISGTGGLEQYF.

CDR3 amino acids: CASRRQGSGAFF. CDR3 DNA: TGCGCCAGCAGGAGACAGGGAAGCGGAGCTTTCTTT. This rearrangement joins TRBV5-1 to TRBJ1-1, with 7 positions matching TRBD1. V gave up 5 bases and J gave up 10 bases; unmatched junction bases: 8. CDR3 length: 12 residues. CDR1 SGHRS and CDR2 YFSETQ come from the germline V gene.

This rearrangement joins TRBV6-1 to TRBJ1-5, with 8 nucleotides matching TRBD1. The germline V gene encodes CDR1 MNHNS and CDR2 SASEGT. The length of the CDR3 is 17 residues. Losses at the gene ends were 3 bases for V and 3 bases for J; bases not matched to a gene: 10. The CDR3 coding sequence is TGTGCCAGCAGTGACAACTCGAACAGGGGGAACAATCAGCCCCAGCATTTT. Amino acid sequence: CASSDNSNRGNNQPQHF.

The table lists this clone with many counts. This rearrangement joins TRBV10-3 to TRBJ1-2; 10 bases line up with TRBD1. The germline CDR1 and CDR2 sequences are ENHRY and SYGVKD. With 6 bases clipped from V and 4 bases from J, the junction kept 5 bases outside the gene matches. The CDR3 length is 14 residues. CDR3 sequence: CAISAGQGIYGYTF. The CDR3 DNA sequence: TGTGCCATCAGCGCGGGACAGGGGATCTATGGCTACACCTTC.

The table lists this clone with a few counts. The chain uses TRBV7-8 and TRBJ1-2; tentative D call: TRBD1 (6 bases). The CDR3 is made up of 14 amino acids. Between the trimmed V and J ends, which lost 1 base and 2 bases, there was a span of 8 bases. Germline values: CDR1 SGHVS, CDR2 FQNEAQ. In nucleotides, the CDR3 is TGTGCCAGCAGCTTAGAGGGACACAACTATGGCTACACCTTC. Translating it yields CASSLEGHNYGYTF.